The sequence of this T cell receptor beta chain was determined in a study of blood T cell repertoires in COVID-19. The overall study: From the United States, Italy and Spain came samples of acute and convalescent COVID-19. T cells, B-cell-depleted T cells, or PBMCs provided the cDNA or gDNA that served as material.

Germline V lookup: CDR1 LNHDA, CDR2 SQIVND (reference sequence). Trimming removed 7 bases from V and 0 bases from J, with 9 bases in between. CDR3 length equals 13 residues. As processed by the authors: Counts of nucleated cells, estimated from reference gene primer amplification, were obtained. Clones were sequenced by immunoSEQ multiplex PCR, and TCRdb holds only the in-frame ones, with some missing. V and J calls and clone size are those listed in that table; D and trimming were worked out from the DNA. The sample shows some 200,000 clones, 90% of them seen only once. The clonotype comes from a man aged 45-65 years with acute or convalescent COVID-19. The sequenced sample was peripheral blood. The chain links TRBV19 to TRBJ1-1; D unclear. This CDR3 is CASTRQVNTEAFF. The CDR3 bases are TGTGCCAGTACCCGCCAGGTGAACACTGAAGCTTTCTTT.